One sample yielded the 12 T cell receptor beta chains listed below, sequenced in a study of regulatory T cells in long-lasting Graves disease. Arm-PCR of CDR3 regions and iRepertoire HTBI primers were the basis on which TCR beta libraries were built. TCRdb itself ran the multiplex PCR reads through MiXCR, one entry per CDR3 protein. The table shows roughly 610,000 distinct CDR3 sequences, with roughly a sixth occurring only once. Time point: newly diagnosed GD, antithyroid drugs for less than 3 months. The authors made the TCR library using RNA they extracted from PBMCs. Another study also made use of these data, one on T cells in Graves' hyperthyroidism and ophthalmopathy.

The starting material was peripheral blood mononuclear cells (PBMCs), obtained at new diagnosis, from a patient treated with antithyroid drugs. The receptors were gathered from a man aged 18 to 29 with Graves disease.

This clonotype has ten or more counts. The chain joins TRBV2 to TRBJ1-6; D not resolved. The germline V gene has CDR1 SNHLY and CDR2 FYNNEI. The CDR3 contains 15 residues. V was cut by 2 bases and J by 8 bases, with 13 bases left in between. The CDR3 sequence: CASSEREVTYSPLHF. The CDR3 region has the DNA TGTGCCAGCAGTGAAAGGGAGGTCACCTATTCACCCCTCCACTTT.

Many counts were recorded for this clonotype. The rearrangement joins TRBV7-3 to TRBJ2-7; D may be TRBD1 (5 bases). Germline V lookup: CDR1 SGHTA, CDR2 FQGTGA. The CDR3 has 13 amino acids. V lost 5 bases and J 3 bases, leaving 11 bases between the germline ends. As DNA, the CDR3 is TGTGCCAGCAGCGCCACAGGAAACTACGAGCAGTACTTC. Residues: CASSATGNYEQYF.

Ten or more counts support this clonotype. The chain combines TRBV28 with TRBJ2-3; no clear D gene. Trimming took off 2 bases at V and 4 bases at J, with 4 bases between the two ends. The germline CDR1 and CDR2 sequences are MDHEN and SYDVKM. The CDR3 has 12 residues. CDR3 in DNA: TGTGCCAGCAGTTTAAAGGCAGATACGCAGTATTTT. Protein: CASSLKADTQYF.

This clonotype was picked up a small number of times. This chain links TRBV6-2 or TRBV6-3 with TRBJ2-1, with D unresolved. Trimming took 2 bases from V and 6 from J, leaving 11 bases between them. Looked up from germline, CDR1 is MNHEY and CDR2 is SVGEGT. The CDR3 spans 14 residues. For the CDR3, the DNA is TGTGCCAGCAGTTACGGTCTACCGATCAATGAGCAGTTCTTC. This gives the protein CASSYGLPINEQFF.

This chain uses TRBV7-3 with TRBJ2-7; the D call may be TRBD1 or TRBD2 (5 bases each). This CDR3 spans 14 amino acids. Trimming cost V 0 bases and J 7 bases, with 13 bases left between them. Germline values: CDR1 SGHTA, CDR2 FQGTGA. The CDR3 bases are TGTGCCAGCAGCTTAACGGGGGTAGGTGAAGAGCAGTACTTC. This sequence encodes CASSLTGVGEEQYF.

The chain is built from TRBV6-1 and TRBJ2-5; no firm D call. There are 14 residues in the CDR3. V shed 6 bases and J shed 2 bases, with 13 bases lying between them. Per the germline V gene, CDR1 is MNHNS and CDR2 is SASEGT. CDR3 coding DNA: TGTGCCAGCAGGGGCAGGTGGACGCAAGAGACCCAGTACTTC. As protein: CASRGRWTQETQYF.

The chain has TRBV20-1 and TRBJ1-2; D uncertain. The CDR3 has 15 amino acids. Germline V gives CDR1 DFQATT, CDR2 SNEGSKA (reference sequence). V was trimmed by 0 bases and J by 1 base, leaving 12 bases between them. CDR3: CSARDEAARNYGYTF. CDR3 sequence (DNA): TGCAGTGCTAGAGACGAGGCAGCCCGTAACTATGGCTACACCTTC.

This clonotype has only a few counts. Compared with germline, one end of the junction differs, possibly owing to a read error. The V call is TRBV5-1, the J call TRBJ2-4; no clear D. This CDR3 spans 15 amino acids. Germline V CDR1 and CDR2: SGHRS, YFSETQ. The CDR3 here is CASSSSILAKNIQYF. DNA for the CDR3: TGTGCCAGCAGCTCCTCTATTTTAGCCAAAAACATTCAGTACTTC.

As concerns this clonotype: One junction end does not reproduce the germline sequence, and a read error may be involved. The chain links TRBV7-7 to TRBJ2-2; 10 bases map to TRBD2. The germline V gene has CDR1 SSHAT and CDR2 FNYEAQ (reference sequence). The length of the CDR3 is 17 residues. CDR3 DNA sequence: TGTGCTAGCAGCTCGGAATATAGCGGGAGGTCTCCCGGGGAGCTGTTTTTT. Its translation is CASSSEYSGRSPGELFF.

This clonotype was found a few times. Here the CDR3 DNA reads TGTGCCAGCAGTTACTCGCCCGTAGAGGCCTACGAGCAGTACTTC. This gives the protein CASSYSPVEAYEQYF. The chain combines TRBV6-2 or TRBV6-3 with TRBJ2-7; no clear D. CDR1 and CDR2 (germline): MNHEY, SVGEGT. CDR3 length: 15 amino acids. Trimming left V 0 bases short and J 2 bases short, with 11 bases between.

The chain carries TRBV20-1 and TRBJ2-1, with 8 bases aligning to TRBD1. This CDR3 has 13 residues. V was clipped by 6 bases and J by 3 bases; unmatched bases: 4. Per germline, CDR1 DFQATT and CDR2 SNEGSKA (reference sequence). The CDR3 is CSAPDRVYNEQFF. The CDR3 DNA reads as TGCAGTGCGCCGGACAGGGTCTACAATGAGCAGTTCTTC.

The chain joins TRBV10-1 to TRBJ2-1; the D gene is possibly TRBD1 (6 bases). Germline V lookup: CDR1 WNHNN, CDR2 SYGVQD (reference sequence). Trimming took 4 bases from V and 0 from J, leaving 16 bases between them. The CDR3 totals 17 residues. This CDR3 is CASSATRGESSYNEQFF. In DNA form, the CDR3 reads TGCGCCAGCAGTGCAACCAGGGGCGAAAGCTCCTACAATGAGCAGTTCTTC.